These 12 T cell receptor beta chains were sequenced from one sample in a study of CD8 T cells in Susac syndrome. Random hexamers served to reverse transcribe about 0.5 to 1 ug RNA. TCRdb used MiXCR to reprocess the immunoSEQ multiplex PCR reads, holding one entry per CDR3 protein. The table records 65,000 to 90,000 distinct CDR3 sequences, roughly 94% of them present only once. Source material: CD8+ T cells from PBMCs. These receptors originate from a human donor with multiple sclerosis.

The V call is TRBV25-1, the J call TRBJ2-5, with unresolved D. CDR1 is MGHDK and CDR2 is SYGVNS in the germline V gene. V was pared by 6 bases and J by 5 bases, with 7 bases between. The CDR3 has 11 amino acids. CDR3 in DNA: TGTGCCAGCAGAATGAGGGAGACCCAGTACTTC. Amino acid sequence: CASRMRETQYF. Drawing the rest from reference TRBV25-1 and TRBJ2-5, the complete variable domain is EADIYQTPRYLVIGTGKKITLECSQTMGHDKMYWYQQDPGMELHLIHYSYGVNSTEKGDLSSESTVSRIRTEHFPLTLESARPSHTSQYLCASRMRETQYFGPGTRLLVL.

The chain recombines TRBV20-1 with TRBJ2-5, with a possible D match to TRBD2 (6 bases). This CDR3 is built from 14 residues. Germline assignment: CDR1 DFQATT and CDR2 SNEGSKA (reference sequence). Between the trimmed V and J ends, which lost 2 bases and 5 bases, there was a span of 15 bases. In DNA, the CDR3 is TGCAGTGCTAGAAGTCTGGGTGGGGGGGAGACCCAGTACTTC. Translating it yields CSARSLGGGETQYF.

The genes are TRBV4-2 and TRBJ2-2; D is undetermined. Germline CDR1 reads LGHNA; CDR2 reads YNFKEQ. The CDR3 consists of 14 residues. V lost 0 bases to trimming and J lost 4 bases, with 6 bases between them. The CDR3 DNA reads TGTGCCAGCAGCCAAGATCGGAGCACCGGGGAGCTGTTTTTT. Residues: CASSQDRSTGELFF.

The chain couples TRBV13 to TRBJ2-7; possibly TRBD2 for D (6 bases). Trimming left V 3 bases short and J 0 bases short, with 9 bases between. CDR1 is PRHDT, CDR2 FYEKMQ, per germline (reference sequence). This CDR3 has 14 residues. The CDR3 sequence: CASSFRGSSYEQYF. Written as DNA, the CDR3 is TGTGCCAGCAGCTTCCGGGGGAGCTCCTACGAGCAGTACTTC.

This chain connects TRBV6-5 to TRBJ1-1; D remains unclear. The V gene's germline CDR1 is MNHEY and CDR2 SVGAGI. V was pared by 0 bases and J by 0 bases, with 5 bases between. The CDR3 has 14 amino acids. In DNA, the CDR3 is TGTGCCAGCAGTTACTCGGCCCTGAACACTGAAGCTTTCTTT. Translated: CASSYSALNTEAFF.

The V gene is TRBV7-2, the J gene TRBJ1-2, with TRBD1 matching 10 bases. The CDR3 sequence is 12 residues long. Trimming cost V 7 bases and J 6 bases; bases outside gene matches: 2. Germline CDR1 reads SGHTA; CDR2 reads FQGNSA. The CDR3 loop reads CASTGQGNGYTF. DNA for the CDR3: TGTGCCAGCACGGGACAGGGGAATGGCTACACCTTC.

The J gene is TRBJ2-7, the V gene TRBV3-1; D gene uncertain. Germline V CDR1 and CDR2: LGHDT, YNNKEL (reference sequence). CDR3 length equals 13 residues. V shed 0 bases and J shed 5 bases, with 8 bases lying between them. The CDR3 spells CASSQDWGHEQYF. The CDR3 bases are TGTGCCAGCAGCCAAGACTGGGGTCACGAGCAGTACTTC.

The chain joins TRBV4-2 to TRBJ2-2; D remains unclear. Per the germline V gene, CDR1 is LGHNA and CDR2 is YNFKEQ. This CDR3 is built from 15 residues. V lost 0 bases to trimming and J lost 3 bases, with 8 bases between them. The CDR3, as DNA: TGTGCCAGCAGCCAAGAAGAGGCTGACACCGGGGAGCTGTTTTTT. Its protein is CASSQEEADTGELFF.

This chain uses TRBV30 with TRBJ2-1; maybe TRBD1 (5 bases). The V gene's germline CDR1 is GTSNPN and CDR2 SVGIG (reference sequence). V gave up 0 bases and J gave up 5 bases, with 14 bases separating them. CDR3 size: 15 residues. As DNA, the CDR3 is TGTGCCTGGAGTGTAGAGCAGGGTTTAAACAATGAGCAGTTCTTC. Protein product: CAWSVEQGLNNEQFF. The variable domain in full, with the rest retrieved from reference TRBV30 and TRBJ2-1, is SQTIHQWPATLVQPVGSPLSLECTVEGTSNPNLYWYRQAAGRGLQLLFYSVGIGQISSEVPQNLSASRPQDRQFILSSKKLLLSDSGFYLCAWSVEQGLNNEQFFGPGTRLTVL.

The gene calls are TRBV9 and TRBJ1-2, with D possibly TRBD1 on 5 matching bases. Between the trimmed V and J ends, which lost 3 bases and 6 bases, there was a span of 18 bases. The CDR3 loop spans 15 amino acids. Germline V lookup: CDR1 SGDLS, CDR2 YYNGEE. As DNA, the CDR3 is TGTGCCAGCAGCGACGCCCAGGGATTCGAGAATGGCTACACCTTC. Residues: CASSDAQGFENGYTF.

The chain employs TRBV7-3 and TRBJ2-1, with D perhaps TRBD1 or TRBD2 (5 bases each). The V gene lost 5 bases and the J gene lost 0 bases, with 11 bases spanning the gap. CDR3 length: 15 amino acids. The germline V gene has CDR1 SGHTA and CDR2 FQGTGA. CDR3 protein: CASSLGPSSYNEQFF. The CDR3 region has the DNA TGTGCCAGCAGCCTGGGACCGAGCTCCTACAATGAGCAGTTCTTC.

The gene calls are TRBV28 and TRBJ2-3, with a weak D call TRBD1 (5 bases). This CDR3 is built from 10 residues. Germline loops: CDR1 MDHEN, CDR2 SYDVKM. The CDR3 bases are TGTGGGCAGGGCAAAGATACGCAGTATTTT. Translation gives CGQGKDTQYF.